This T cell receptor beta chain appears in the sequencing data of a study of radiation and T cells in renal cell carcinoma. Study-wide context: Nephrectomy followed 15 Gy stereotactic body radiation by 4 weeks. Findings and caveats of the study: In blood, top tumor clones expanded by 2 weeks, shrinking by 4.

Time point: baseline pretreatment blood. Treatment denoted: 15 Gy SBRT to primary tumor, nephrectomy 4 weeks later. Clear cell pathology was present in this patient's renal cell carcinoma. The CDR3 is 14 amino acids. In germline, CDR1 is SGDLS, CDR2 YYNGEE. V was trimmed by 0 bases and J by 5 bases, leaving 11 bases between them. Sequenced by immunoSEQ multiplex PCR; TCRdb stores in-frame clones only, minus some. This table holds about 150,000 clones, 88% found once. With respect to this clone: Its cognate antigen is unknown.

The sequence was obtained from a woman in her seventies with renal cell carcinoma. Sequencing used blood, obtained from a patient whose treatment included radiotherapy and nephrectomy. V gene TRBV9 combines with J gene TRBJ2-5; TRBD1 or TRBD2 may be the D gene (5 bases each). In nucleotides, the CDR3 is TGTGCCAGCAGCGTAGGAGGGGCCGGGGAGACCCAGTACTTC. This translates into CASSVGGAGETQYF.